The text below deals with one TCR beta chain. Antigen unknown. Urothelial carcinoma, locally advanced or metastatic, affected the patients. The sample is drawn from a study of PD-L1 blockade in urothelial cancer. The wider study: At 3 weeks (second dose) and 6 weeks after starting treatment, blood was analyzed. Study-level findings and limits: Expansion of tumor-associated blood clones at 3 weeks was greater in durable-benefit patients.

The data were produced by immunoSEQ multiplex PCR, yet TCRdb's version contains in-frame clones alone and is incomplete. The sample shows 24,000 or so clones, approximately 90% of them seen only once. Germline V gene data show CDR1 as SGHDT and CDR2 as YYEEEE. CDR3 size: 19 residues. J was trimmed by 0 bases and V by 3 bases; bases with no gene match: 12. The TCR originated in a man aged 45 to 65 with urothelial cancer. This sample comprised PBMCs, obtained around atezolizumab (anti-PD-L1) treatment. The chain recombines TRBV5-6 with TRBJ2-6, with 7 bases fitting TRBD2. The DNA for the CDR3 is TGTGCCAGCAGCTCCTACCGACTAGCCGCCCCCTCTGGGGCCAACGTCCTGACTTTC. Protein: CASSSYRLAAPSGANVLTF.